This TCR beta chain originates from a study of OX40 agonist ivuxolimab in advanced cancers. Study information: Three patients showed partial responses: one hepatocellular carcinoma and two cutaneous melanoma cases. Points from the study as a whole: Antigens targeted by the expanded peripheral T cells were not determined.

Patients were ineligible given autoimmune disease history or systemic immunosuppression. V was clipped by 8 bases and J by 4 bases, with 17 bases between them. The germline V gene has CDR1 SNHLY and CDR2 FYNNEI. The CDR3 has 14 residues. This clone came up once. Its antigen remains unidentified. The repertoire was sequenced with immunoSEQ multiplex PCR; TCRdb's copy has only in-frame clones and lacks some. The sample contains over 80,000 clones, approximately 90% of which appear only once. The receptor was derived from an adult with an advanced solid tumor such as melanoma, head and neck, liver or kidney cancer. This sample comprised CD4+ or CD8+ T cells sorted from blood, obtained in a trial of the OX40 agonist ivuxolimab. The rearrangement uses TRBV2 and TRBJ1-1; D may be TRBD1 (5 bases). CDR3 region: CASLFGRASTEAFF. The CDR3 DNA is TGTGCCAGCCTCTTTGGCAGGGCCAGCACTGAAGCTTTCTTT.